The 15 T cell receptor beta chains presented below share a single source sample, sequenced in a study of blood T cell repertoires in COVID-19 (dated by TCRdb to about 2020). Libraries were prepared through the immunoSEQ multiplex PCR assay. TCRdb's version of the immuneACCESS table is confined to in-frame rearrangements and falls short of the full clone set. An unresolved V gene accounts for under half of the shortfall where checked; the remainder is of unknown origin. The sample yields a few hundred thousand clones; about 89% were counted once. In total, the top ten clones hold roughly 0.9% of the sample. Sequences were obtained from PBMCs or T cells enriched from blood (not recorded which). Receptors originate from a woman aged 40 to 55 who had been exposed to COVID-19.

This rearrangement joins TRBV27 to TRBJ1-2; 9 bases agree with TRBD1. Germline loops: CDR1 MNHEY, CDR2 SMNVEV (reference sequence). J gave up 4 bases and V 6 bases, and 6 bases lay outside the gene matches. This CDR3 is 14 amino acids long. The chain's CDR3 is CASSLTGGTYGYTF. Written as DNA, the CDR3 is TGTGCCAGCAGCCTGACAGGGGGGACCTATGGCTACACCTTC.

The J gene is TRBJ2-1, the V gene TRBV24-1; 10 bases align to TRBD2. CDR3 length equals 16 residues. V dropped 1 base and J dropped 4; count of bases not matched to a gene: 3. Per the germline V gene, CDR1 is KGHDR and CDR2 is SFDVKD. The CDR3 spells CATSDFGTSDYNEQFF. The CDR3 coding sequence is TGTGCCACCAGTGATTTTGGGACTAGCGATTACAATGAGCAGTTCTTC.

This chain uses TRBV6-1 with TRBJ1-2, with D possibly matching TRBD1 (5 bases). CDR3 length: 17 amino acids. V gave up 0 bases and J gave up 2 bases, with 16 bases separating them. The V gene's germline CDR1 is MNHNS and CDR2 SASEGT. The CDR3 protein is CASSEALRVTGNYGYTF. The DNA of the CDR3 is TGTGCCAGCAGTGAAGCGCTTCGGGTTACAGGCAACTATGGCTACACCTTC.

The chain is built from TRBV28 and TRBJ1-2; 9 nucleotides line up with TRBD1. The V gene's germline CDR1 is MDHEN and CDR2 SYDVKM. V lost 6 bases, J lost 6 bases, and 5 bases stayed unmatched. CDR3 length equals 13 residues. In DNA, the CDR3 is TGTGCCAGCAGGTCACAGGGGGCACATGGCTACACCTTC. This sequence encodes CASRSQGAHGYTF.

The chain uses TRBV18 and TRBJ1-2, with a tentative D call TRBD1 (5 bases). V was pared by 3 bases and J by 8 bases, with 10 bases between. The CDR3 covers 12 residues. The V gene's germline CDR1 is KGHSH and CDR2 LQKENI. The CDR3 nucleotides read TGTGCCAGCTCACCCATTCAGGGCGGCTACACCTTC. Its protein is CASSPIQGGYTF.

This rearrangement joins TRBV5-1 to TRBJ2-7, with 10 bases aligning to TRBD1. The CDR3 has 13 residues. With V trimmed by 3 bases and J by 9 bases, 6 bases remained unmatched. Germline-derived CDR1 and CDR2 are SGHRS and YFSETQ. For the CDR3, the DNA is TGCGCCAGCAGCTCCGGGACAGGGGAAGTGCAGTACTTC. It translates to CASSSGTGEVQYF.

The V and J genes are TRBV7-2 and TRBJ2-3; D is perhaps TRBD2 (5 bases). Trimming cost V 5 bases and J 6 bases, with 15 bases left between them. CDR3 size: 14 residues. Per the germline V gene, CDR1 is SGHTA and CDR2 is FQGNSA. CDR3 sequence reads: CASSQLRAEDTQYF. The CDR3 DNA sequence: TGTGCCAGCAGCCAATTGAGGGCGGAGGATACGCAGTATTTT.

J is TRBJ2-5 and V is TRBV21-1; TRBD1 was called by the table and not checked on the DNA. TRBV21-1 is given as a pseudogene. This CDR3 region has 16 residues. DNA of the CDR3: TGTGCCAGCAGCAAACGACCGACAGGGGGGGTTGAGACCCAGTACTTC. Translation: CASSKRPTGGVETQYF.

This clone has just one count. The chain has TRBV10-1 and TRBJ1-2, with D possibly TRBD1 on 6 matching bases. Germline V gene data show CDR1 as WNHNN and CDR2 as SYGVQD (reference sequence). This CDR3 spans 15 amino acids. Trimming took off 3 bases at V and 4 bases at J, with 15 bases between the two ends. This CDR3 is CASSDRLGGSYGYTF. The CDR3 DNA reads as TGCGCCAGCAGTGACCGTTTAGGGGGAAGCTATGGCTACACCTTC.

The chain combines TRBV4-3 with TRBJ1-5; 7 bases fit TRBD1. V shed 0 bases, J shed 4 bases, and the junction held 3 bases outside the gene matches. CDR1 and CDR2 from the germline V gene are LGHNA and YSLEER. The CDR3 totals 15 residues. The CDR3 loop reads CASSQDYRGNQPQHF. The DNA of the CDR3 is TGCGCCAGCAGCCAAGACTACAGGGGAAATCAGCCCCAGCATTTT.

DNA of the CDR3: TGTGCCAGTAGTATTATTGGAACCGGGACACTATACAATGAGCAGTTCTTC. This sequence encodes CASSIIGTGTLYNEQFF. The chain joins TRBV19 to TRBJ2-1; D is perhaps TRBD1 (6 bases). Trimming left V 3 bases short and J 4 bases short, with 19 bases between. Germline CDR1 and CDR2: LNHDA and SQIVND (reference sequence). The CDR3 has 17 residues.

The V call is TRBV6-5, the J call TRBJ1-3; 7 positions agree with TRBD1. V dropped 4 bases and J dropped 4; count of bases not matched to a gene: 10. Germline V gene data show CDR1 as MNHEY and CDR2 as SVGAGI. The CDR3 sequence is 16 residues long. CDR3 bases: TGTGCCAGCAGTTTCCAGCCCCCCAGGGGGGGAAACACCATATATTTT. Translation: CASSFQPPRGGNTIYF.

This chain uses TRBV3-1 (or the pseudogene TRBV3-2) with TRBJ1-2; D perhaps matches TRBD1 (5 bases). The CDR3 spans 16 residues. V lost 1 base to trimming and J lost 0 bases, with 12 bases between them. The germline CDR1 and CDR2 sequences are LGHDT and YNNKEL (reference sequence). CDR3 region: CASSQGAGQTNYGYTF. Here the CDR3 DNA reads TGTGCCAGCAGCCAAGGGGCAGGGCAAACTAACTATGGCTACACCTTC.

This clone is a singleton in its sample. The J gene is TRBJ2-7, the V gene TRBV9; D remains ambiguous. This CDR3 comprises 14 residues. Trimming left V 0 bases short and J 2 bases short, with 9 bases between. Germline loops: CDR1 SGDLS, CDR2 YYNGEE. The CDR3 reads CASSVAEFTYEQYF. The CDR3 DNA follows: TGTGCCAGCAGCGTAGCTGAGTTCACCTACGAGCAGTACTTC.

This chain links TRBV27 with TRBJ1-6; a weak D match, TRBD1 (5 bases). Germline lookup yields CDR1 MNHEY and CDR2 SMNVEV (reference sequence). V was shortened by 6 bases and J by 14 bases, with 23 bases between the two germline ends. The CDR3 runs to 15 residues. The CDR3 DNA is TGTGCCAGCAGCCCGGCGGGGGTAATAGGTCAGGCCCTCCACTTT. Amino acid sequence: CASSPAGVIGQALHF.